What follows are 10 T cell receptor beta chains derived from one specimen sequenced in a study of blood T cell repertoires in COVID-19. Generated by immunoSEQ multiplex PCR, the TCRdb table keeps only in-frame clones and is missing some. This table has about 120,000 clones, 75% to 85% appearing once. Sequenced input: peripheral blood. These receptors were taken from a man aged 35-49 years with active or convalescent COVID-19.

V gene TRBV5-1 combines with J gene TRBJ2-5, with 7 bases matching TRBD1. CDR3 size: 16 residues. V trimming: 2 bases; J trimming: 0 bases; junction bases outside the gene matches: 7. Germline CDR1 reads SGHRS; CDR2 reads YFSETQ. CDR3 sequence (DNA): TGCGCCAGCAGCTTAGTGACAGGGCAAAACCAAGAGACCCAGTACTTC. As protein: CASSLVTGQNQETQYF.

J is TRBJ1-2 and V is TRBV19; D is perhaps TRBD1 (5 bases). The CDR3 is 15 residues long. V shed 8 bases and J shed 2 bases, with 18 bases lying between them. Germline-derived CDR1 and CDR2 are LNHDA and SQIVND (reference sequence). Here the CDR3 reads CASGSPAGPNYGYTF. CDR3 nucleotides: TGTGCCAGTGGTTCCCCCGCAGGGCCCAACTATGGCTACACCTTC.

The CDR3 DNA is TGTGCCAGCAGCCGAACCACTGGACAGGGGGCGCAAGGCGAGCAGTACTTC. It is translated as CASSRTTGQGAQGEQYF. The chain combines TRBV6-6 with TRBJ2-7; 11 bases agree with TRBD1. The CDR3 spans 17 residues. CDR1 MNHNY and CDR2 SVGAGI come from the germline V gene (reference sequence). V was clipped by 6 bases and J by 6 bases; unmatched bases: 16.

This clone was counted between two and nine times. J is TRBJ1-2 and V is TRBV9; the D gene is possibly TRBD1 (5 bases). This CDR3 has 15 residues. Trimming cost V 0 bases and J 5 bases, with 14 bases left between them. CDR1 and CDR2 (germline): SGDLS, YYNGEE. In DNA, the CDR3 is TGTGCCAGCAGCGTAGATGGCTCAGGGAAATATGGCTACACCTTC. This translates into CASSVDGSGKYGYTF.

This clone came up a few times. The chain combines TRBV2 with TRBJ2-5; TRBD2 aligns across 8 bases. CDR3 length equals 17 residues. V was clipped by 3 bases and J by 2 bases; unmatched bases: 11. Per germline, CDR1 SNHLY and CDR2 FYNNEI. The CDR3: CASSDFRSGGTQETQYF. CDR3 coding DNA: TGTGCCAGCAGTGACTTCAGAAGCGGGGGCACTCAAGAGACCCAGTACTTC.

This chain uses TRBV7-3 with TRBJ2-2, with 9 bases aligning to TRBD1. V lost 5 bases and J lost 6; bases outside the gene matches: 13. The germline V gene encodes CDR1 SGHTA and CDR2 FQGTGA. The CDR3 covers 17 residues. The CDR3 reads CASSRSPGTGFAGELFF. In DNA, the CDR3 is TGTGCCAGCAGCCGATCCCCCGGGACAGGGTTTGCCGGGGAGCTGTTTTTT.

The V call is TRBV27, the J call TRBJ2-7, with 10 bases matching TRBD1. The germline V gene has CDR1 MNHEY and CDR2 SMNVEV (reference sequence). The ends lost 4 bases at V and 10 bases at J; junction bases unmatched: 13. CDR3 length: 15 residues. The CDR3 DNA sequence: TGTGCCAGCAGTTCCGCCGGGACAGGGGCGTTGAGACAGTACTTC. It encodes CASSSAGTGALRQYF.

The CDR3 reads CASSQFTGAAAYGYTF. CDR3 DNA sequence: TGTGCCAGCAGCCAATTTACAGGGGCTGCGGCCTATGGCTACACCTTC. This sequence joins TRBV3-1 (or the pseudogene TRBV3-2) and TRBJ1-2; 7 bases agree with TRBD1. V trimming: 2 bases; J trimming: 4 bases; junction bases outside the gene matches: 10. The V gene's germline CDR1 is LGHDT and CDR2 YNNKEL (reference sequence). There are 16 residues in the CDR3.

This clone was counted only a few times. The chain is built from TRBV24-1 and TRBJ2-2; D gene uncertain. CDR1 is KGHDR, CDR2 SFDVKD, per germline. Trimming took 7 bases from V and 1 from J, leaving 3 bases between them. CDR3 length: 12 residues. CDR3 bases: TGTGCCACCAGCTTGAACACCGGGGAGCTGTTTTTT. As protein: CATSLNTGELFF.

This rearrangement joins TRBV10-3 to TRBJ2-7, with D maybe TRBD1 (5 bases). CDR3 length: 13 residues. V was pared by 4 bases and J by 3 bases, with 10 bases between. CDR1 and CDR2 (germline): ENHRY, SYGVKD. The CDR3 coding sequence is TGTGCCATCAGTGCTTCGGACATCTACGAGCAGTACTTC. Its protein is CAISASDIYEQYF.